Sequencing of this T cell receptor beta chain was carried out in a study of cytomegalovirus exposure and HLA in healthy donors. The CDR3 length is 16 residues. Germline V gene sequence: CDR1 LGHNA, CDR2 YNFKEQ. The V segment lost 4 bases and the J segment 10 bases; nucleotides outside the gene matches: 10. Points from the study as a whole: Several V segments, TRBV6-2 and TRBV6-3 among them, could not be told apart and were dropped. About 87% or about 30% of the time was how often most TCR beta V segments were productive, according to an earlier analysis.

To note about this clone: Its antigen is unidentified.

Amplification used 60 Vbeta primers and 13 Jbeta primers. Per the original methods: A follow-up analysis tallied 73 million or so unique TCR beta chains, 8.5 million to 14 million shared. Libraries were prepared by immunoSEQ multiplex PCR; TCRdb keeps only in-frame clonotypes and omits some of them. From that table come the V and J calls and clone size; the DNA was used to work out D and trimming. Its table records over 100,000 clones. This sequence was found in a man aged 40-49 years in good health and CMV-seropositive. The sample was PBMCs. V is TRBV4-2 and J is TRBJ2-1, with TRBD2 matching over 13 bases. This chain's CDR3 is CASSRGPGLAGLEQFF. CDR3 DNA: TGTGCCAGCAGCCGAGGTCCGGGACTAGCGGGGCTAGAGCAGTTCTTC.